These 20 T cell receptor beta chains were sequenced from one sample in a study of CD8+ T cells in alopecia areata. Treatment noted: oral pan-JAK inhibitor, 5-10 mg twice daily. As the sequencing template, cDNA was produced by extracting RNA and reverse transcribing it. The repertoire was sequenced with immunoSEQ multiplex PCR; TCRdb's copy has only in-frame clones and lacks some. The sample holds around 150,000 clones, about 60% seen once. The material sequenced was CD4+ T cells sorted from blood, taken at week 24, from a patient treated with tofacitinib. These receptors came from a human donor with alopecia areata.

V is TRBV13 and J is TRBJ2-7, with TRBD1 identical over 7 bases. Unmatched junction bases numbered 6, after V lost 4 bases and J lost 3 bases. Germline-derived CDR1 and CDR2 are PRHDT and FYEKMQ (reference sequence). The CDR3 runs to 14 residues. As DNA, the CDR3 is TGTGCCAGCAGCTACGGACAGGTGAACTACGAGCAGTACTTC. Amino acid sequence: CASSYGQVNYEQYF.

The chain links TRBV10-3 to TRBJ2-3; D gene ambiguous. Germline loops: CDR1 ENHRY, CDR2 SYGVKD. V lost 3 bases and J lost 1, with 11 bases in between. CDR3 length equals 15 residues. In DNA, the CDR3 is TGTGCCATCAGTGAACGGACGGACGGCACAGATACGCAGTATTTT. Translation: CAISERTDGTDTQYF.

The chain is built from TRBV2 and TRBJ2-6; no clear D gene. V was trimmed by 2 bases and J by 2 bases, leaving 10 bases between them. There are 16 residues in the CDR3. Germline CDR1 SNHLY, CDR2 FYNNEI. CDR3 sequence: CASSETDSPGANVLTF. Here the CDR3 DNA reads TGTGCCAGCAGTGAAACAGACTCTCCTGGGGCCAACGTCCTGACTTTC.

The chain carries TRBV11-2 and TRBJ2-5; D is perhaps TRBD1 (5 bases). Trimming shortened V by 5 bases and J by 7 bases, and 17 bases separated the two germline ends. There are 14 residues in the CDR3. Germline V gene data show CDR1 as SGHAT and CDR2 as FQNNGV. DNA of the CDR3: TGTGCCAGCAGCGTCGACAGAGCCCAGGGGACCCAGTACTTC. This encodes CASSVDRAQGTQYF.

This clone was seen more than once but under ten times. The chain is built from TRBV7-8 and TRBJ2-2; D may be TRBD1 (5 bases). Between the trimmed V and J ends, which lost 3 bases and 0 bases, there was a span of 8 bases. This CDR3 has 15 residues. Germline lookup yields CDR1 SGHVS and CDR2 FQNEAQ. Here the CDR3 DNA reads TGTGCCAGCAGCTTTCAGACAGCGAACACCGGGGAGCTGTTTTTT. It encodes CASSFQTANTGELFF.

This sequence joins TRBV4-1 and TRBJ1-2, with 7 nucleotides matching TRBD1. The CDR3 covers 14 residues. The V gene end was trimmed by 1 base and the J gene end by 4 bases; junction bases not matched to a gene: 3. The germline gives CDR1 MGHRA, CDR2 YSYEKL. As DNA, the CDR3 is TGCGCCAGCAGCCAAGTGGCAGGGGGCTATGGCTACACCTTC. Amino acid sequence: CASSQVAGGYGYTF.

This clone was seen only once. The gene calls are TRBV5-1 and TRBJ2-3, with 7 positions matching TRBD2. With 3 bases clipped from V and 4 bases from J, the junction kept 5 bases outside the gene matches. CDR1 and CDR2 from the germline V gene are SGHRS and YFSETQ. The CDR3 spans 14 residues. CDR3 coding DNA: TGCGCCAGCAGCTCCGCTCGGGGGGCAGATACGCAGTATTTT. Protein product: CASSSARGADTQYF.

The V call is TRBV29-1, the J call TRBJ1-1, with a possible D match to TRBD1 (5 bases). V lost 3 bases to trimming and J lost 8 bases, with 10 bases between them. CDR1 is SQVTM and CDR2 is ANQGSEA in the germline V gene. The CDR3 sequence is 11 residues long. The CDR3 nucleotides are TGCAGCGTTGAGGGGACGCGCGAAGCTTTCTTT. As protein: CSVEGTREAFF.

This chain links TRBV29-1 with TRBJ1-1, with TRBD1 identical over 8 bases. Germline CDR1 is SQVTM and CDR2 is ANQGSEA. There are 15 residues in the CDR3. The V gene end was trimmed by 4 bases and the J gene end by 1 base; junction bases not matched to a gene: 8. The CDR3 spells CSVGGRGTGNTEAFF. In DNA, the CDR3 is TGCAGCGTTGGGGGGAGAGGGACAGGGAACACTGAAGCTTTCTTT.

The V and J genes are TRBV7-2 and TRBJ1-2, with D tentatively TRBD1 (6 bases). The CDR3 has 16 amino acids. V was trimmed by 0 bases and J by 4 bases, leaving 15 bases between them. Germline V CDR1 and CDR2: SGHTA, FQGNSA. The CDR3 sequence is CASSLAPGDPAYGYTF. CDR3 DNA sequence: TGTGCCAGCAGCTTAGCGCCAGGGGACCCAGCCTATGGCTACACCTTC.

The rearrangement joins TRBV18 to TRBJ2-3; D not certain. The germline V gene has CDR1 KGHSH and CDR2 LQKENI. Between the trimmed V and J ends, which lost 3 bases and 4 bases, there was a span of 5 bases. CDR3 size: 12 residues. CDR3: CASSPLADTQYF. CDR3 coding DNA: TGTGCCAGCTCACCGCTAGCAGATACGCAGTATTTT.

The chain couples TRBV14 to TRBJ2-3, with 13 bases that match TRBD2. J gave up 2 bases and V 4 bases, and 6 bases lay outside the gene matches. There are 17 residues in the CDR3. Germline V gives CDR1 SGHDN, CDR2 FVKESK. The CDR3 DNA sequence: TGTGCCAGCAGCCGCTCGGGACTAGCGGGAATCACAGATACGCAGTATTTT. Its protein is CASSRSGLAGITDTQYF.

The V and J genes are TRBV30 and TRBJ2-1; D perhaps matches TRBD2 (6 bases). Germline loops: CDR1 GTSNPN, CDR2 SVGIG (reference sequence). The germline V and J ends were trimmed by 3 bases and 5 bases, with 11 bases remaining between them. This CDR3 is 13 amino acids long. The DNA of the CDR3 is TGTGCCTGGAGGGAGCGGGCTGACAATGAGCAGTTCTTC. Translating it yields CAWRERADNEQFF.

The V gene is TRBV19, the J gene TRBJ2-5, with a possible D match to TRBD2 (6 bases). The ends were cut back, 9 bases at V and 5 bases at J, with 19 bases in the middle. CDR1 LNHDA and CDR2 SQIVND come from the germline V gene (reference sequence). The CDR3 is 14 residues long. The CDR3 DNA reads TGTGCCAGCGCCGGGCCCCCGGGGAGGGAGACCCAGTACTTC. Amino acids: CASAGPPGRETQYF.

The CDR3 DNA follows: TGTGCCAGTAGTATACCGGGACAATGGACTGGCTACACCTTC. This translates into CASSIPGQWTGYTF. This chain connects TRBV19 to TRBJ1-2, with a possible D match to TRBD1 (6 bases). The CDR3 runs to 14 residues. Trimming took off 2 bases at V and 7 bases at J, with 14 bases between the two ends. Germline V gives CDR1 LNHDA, CDR2 SQIVND (reference sequence).

The genes are TRBV7-9 and TRBJ2-1, with D tentatively TRBD2 (5 bases). CDR1 and CDR2 from the germline V gene are SEHNR and FQNEAQ (reference sequence). This CDR3 is built from 13 residues. Trimming pared 5 bases from V and 9 bases from J, leaving 14 bases between. The CDR3 protein is CASSPTRRTEQFF. CDR3 nucleotide sequence: TGTGCCAGCAGCCCCACTAGACGTACTGAGCAGTTCTTC.

V usage is TRBV12-5 and J usage is TRBJ2-1; D is undetermined. The germline CDR1 and CDR2 sequences are LGHNT and FRNRAP. The CDR3 has 13 residues. V was pared by 0 bases and J by 15 bases, with 15 bases between. The CDR3 here is CASGLVGKEVPFF. The DNA of the CDR3 is TGTGCTAGTGGTTTGGTAGGAAAGGAAGTTCCGTTCTTC.

V is TRBV18 and J is TRBJ2-7; D possibly matches TRBD1 or TRBD2 (5 bases each). Deletions cut 3 bases from V and 6 bases from J, with 15 bases between. CDR3 size: 14 residues. Per germline, CDR1 KGHSH and CDR2 LQKENI. CDR3: CASSPMGRGVEQYF. The CDR3 bases are TGTGCCAGCTCACCCATGGGACGTGGAGTCGAGCAGTACTTC.

This chain connects TRBV4-1 to TRBJ2-1, with 7 bases matching TRBD1. Germline V lookup: CDR1 MGHRA, CDR2 YSYEKL. The CDR3 has 14 amino acids. V lost 4 bases, J lost 4 bases, and 4 bases stayed unmatched. The CDR3 reads CASSRAQGYNEQFF. The CDR3 DNA reads TGCGCCAGCAGCCGTGCACAGGGGTACAATGAGCAGTTCTTC.

The V and J genes are TRBV5-6 and TRBJ2-7; no clear D. The CDR3 spans 13 residues. V lost 0 bases, J lost 6 bases, and 10 bases lay in between. Germline V gives CDR1 SGHDT, CDR2 YYEEEE. CDR3 sequence (DNA): TGTGCCAGCAGCTTGGGGGGATTTGGCGAGCAGTACTTC. The encoded protein is CASSLGGFGEQYF.